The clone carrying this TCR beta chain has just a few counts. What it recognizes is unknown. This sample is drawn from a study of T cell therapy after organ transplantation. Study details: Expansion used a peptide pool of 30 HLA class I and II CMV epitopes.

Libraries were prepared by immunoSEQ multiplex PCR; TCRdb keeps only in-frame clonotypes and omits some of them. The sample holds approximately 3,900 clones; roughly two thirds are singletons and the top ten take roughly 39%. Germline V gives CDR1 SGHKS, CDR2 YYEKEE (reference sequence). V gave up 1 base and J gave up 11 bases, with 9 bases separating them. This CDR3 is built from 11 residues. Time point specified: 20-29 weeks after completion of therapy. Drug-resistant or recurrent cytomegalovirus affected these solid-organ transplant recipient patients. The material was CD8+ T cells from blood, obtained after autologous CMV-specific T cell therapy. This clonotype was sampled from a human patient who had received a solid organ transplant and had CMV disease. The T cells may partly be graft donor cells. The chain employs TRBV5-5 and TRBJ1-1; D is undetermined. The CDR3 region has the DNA TGTGCCAGCAGCTTGTTGGGTGTGGCTTTCTTT. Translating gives CASSLLGVAFF.